The clone carrying this TCR beta chain appeared many times. The data are from a study of T cells in Graves' hyperthyroidism and ophthalmopathy. Germline V CDR1 and CDR2: SGHVS, FQNEAQ. J was trimmed by 5 bases and V by 5 bases; bases with no gene match: 13. This CDR3 has 18 amino acids. RNA transcripts yielded amplified TCR beta CDR3 regions. TCR CDR3 underwent first-round RT-PCR with the HTBI primer set. TCRdb fed the multiplex PCR reads into MiXCR, producing one record per CDR3 protein. This table has almost 600,000 distinct CDR3 sequences, 11% to 15% appearing once. The origin of this receptor is a woman aged 25 to 39 with Graves' hyperthyroidism that later progressed to Graves' ophthalmopathy. Sequencing was done on a sample of blood. The chain couples TRBV7-8 to TRBJ1-6; 9 bases agree with TRBD1. The CDR3 reads CASSGSHRGPVDNSPLHF. CDR3 DNA sequence: TGTGCCAGCAGCGGCAGTCACAGGGGGCCGGTTGATAATTCACCCCTCCACTTT.